Below, one T cell receptor (beta chain) is given with its context. The sample originates from a study of cytomegalovirus exposure and HLA in healthy donors. Profiling relied on immunoSEQ multiplex PCR, and the TCRdb table lists in-frame clones only, not all of them. The sample includes about 160,000 clones, about nine tenths seen only once; the top ten take 4% to 4.5%. Trimming removed 5 bases from V and 5 bases from J, with 15 bases in between. The CDR3 length is 14 residues. Germline CDR1 is SEHNR and CDR2 is FQNEAQ (reference sequence). This sequence joins TRBV7-9 and TRBJ1-1, with D maybe TRBD1 (5 bases). Material: PBMCs. The TCR comes from a man between 18 and 35 years old in good health and CMV-seropositive. CDR3: CASSTAGGGTEAFF. As DNA, the CDR3 is TGTGCCAGCAGCACGGCGGGGGGTGGTACTGAAGCTTTCTTT.